Listed here is a single TCR beta chain. These data belong to a study of OX40 agonist ivuxolimab in advanced cancers. Study overall: All patients had ivuxolimab intravenously every 2 weeks at 0.01 to 10 mg/kg. Patients treated during dose escalation were battling hepatocellular carcinoma, melanoma, renal cell or head and neck cancer. Three patients got partial responses; one had hepatocellular carcinoma and two had cutaneous melanoma.

Repertoires were generated with immunoSEQ multiplex PCR, while TCRdb's copy carries only in-frame clones and drops some. The sample lists 70,000 to 80,000 clones, about three quarters occurring once. Patients had blood sampled at baseline and again on cycle 4 day 1 and cycle 7 day 1. CDR3 size: 13 residues. Germline-derived CDR1 and CDR2 are SEHNR and FQNEAQ (reference sequence). Deletions cut 4 bases from V and 2 bases from J, with 9 bases between. The TCR comes from an adult with an advanced solid tumor such as melanoma, head and neck, liver or kidney cancer. The sample was CD4+ or CD8+ T cells sorted from blood, taken in a trial of the OX40 agonist ivuxolimab. This chain connects TRBV7-9 to TRBJ2-7; possible D gene TRBD1, 6 bases. The CDR3 loop reads CASSYDRTYEQYF. The CDR3 nucleotides read TGTGCCAGCAGCTACGACAGGACCTACGAGCAGTACTTC.